These T cell receptor beta chains were read from a single sample in a study of identical twins. Each CDR3 protein is one row after TCRdb ran MiXCR on the 5' RACE reads. Of 200,000 to 300,000 distinct CDR3 sequences listed, 5.5% to 7% are singletons. These data were likewise used in another study, on yellow fever vaccine responses in identical twins.

Sequenced material: memory (CD45RO+) T cells sorted from blood. The origin of the receptors is a woman aged 18 to 35 in good health. Each CDR3 is given with its conserved first and last residue. The D gene is left open where the match is weak. The listing skips clone size in some rows; elsewhere it reads once, few, many or a size class.

d_call	v_call	clone_size	j_call	cdr3_aa	cdr3_nt
.	TRBV6-5	few	TRBJ1-1	CASSYGRNTEAFF	TGTGCCAGCAGTTATGGTAGGAACACTGAAGCTTTCTTT
.	TRBV29-1	many	TRBJ2-1	CSVVRGGYNEQFF	TGCAGCGTTGTGCGCGGTGGCTACAATGAGCAGTTCTTC
TRBD2	TRBV20-1	many	TRBJ2-1	CSARDLDSGIRRYNEQFF	TGCAGTGCTAGAGATCTGGATAGCGGGATCAGGCGGTACAATGAGCAGTTCTTC
.	TRBV6-1	.	TRBJ2-2	CAWTGEANTGELFF	TGTGCCTGGACTGGGGAAGCGAACACCGGGGAGCTGTTTTTT
TRBD2	TRBV5-1	many	TRBJ2-5	CASTQAGGQETQYF	TGCGCCAGCACCCAAGCGGGGGGACAAGAGACCCAGTACTTC
TRBD1	TRBV3-1	.	TRBJ2-7	CASSHDRDRVYEQYF	TGTGCCAGCAGCCACGATCGGGACAGAGTCTACGAGCAGTACTTC
.	TRBV28	.	TRBJ1-1	CASSLGGKAAFF	TGTGCCAGCAGTTTAGGGGGGAAGGCGGCTTTCTTT
TRBD2	TRBV7-9	.	TRBJ2-1	CASLNAGGEQFF	TGTGCCAGCCTCAACGCGGGAGGTGAGCAGTTCTTC
.	TRBV28	.	TRBJ2-7	CASGFSYEQYF	TGTGCCAGCGGGTTTTCCTACGAGCAGTACTTC
.	TRBV25-1	many	TRBJ2-3	CASSAGFLTDTQYF	TGTGCCAGCAGTGCGGGGTTCCTCACAGATACGCAGTATTTT
TRBD2	TRBV15	few	TRBJ2-1	CATQDGLAGGKSNEQFF	TGTGCCACTCAGGACGGACTAGCGGGAGGGAAAAGCAATGAGCAGTTCTTC
TRBD1	TRBV27	few	TRBJ2-6	CASSLRWSAGGRTGANVLTF	TGTGCCAGCAGTTTAAGGTGGTCGGCAGGGGGAAGGACTGGGGCCAACGTCCTGACTTTC
.	TRBV5-1	many	TRBJ2-7	CASSPDTYSYEQYF	TGCGCCAGCAGCCCTGACACTTACTCCTACGAGCAGTACTTC
.	TRBV13	.	TRBJ1-6	CASSLLAGSSYNSPLHF	TGTGCCAGCAGCTTATTGGCAGGGAGCTCCTATAATTCACCCCTCCACTTT
.	TRBV2	few	TRBJ2-1	CASKGAGVDNEQFF	TGTGCCAGCAAAGGGGCAGGGGTCGACAATGAGCAGTTCTTC
TRBD1	TRBV6-5	few	TRBJ2-7	CASSSTGAEQYF	TGTGCCAGCAGTTCCACAGGGGCCGAGCAGTACTTC
.	TRBV27	many	TRBJ1-1	CASSLRRGRENTEAFF	TGTGCCAGCAGTTTAAGGCGGGGACGGGAGAACACTGAAGCTTTCTTT
.	TRBV19	many	TRBJ2-5	CASSPRRGQETQYF	TGTGCCAGTAGTCCCCGACGGGGCCAAGAGACCCAGTACTTC
TRBD2	TRBV12-3/TRBV12-4	many	TRBJ2-1	CASTRLTSGDEQFF	TGTGCCAGCACCCGACTGACTAGCGGCGATGAGCAGTTCTTC
TRBD1	TRBV3-1	many	TRBJ1-5	CASSQGSTGGQPQHF	TGTGCCAGCAGCCAAGGTTCTACAGGGGGCCAGCCCCAGCATTTT
.	TRBV3-1	few	TRBJ1-2	CASSQGSFPDGYTF	TGTGCCAGCAGCCAAGGGTCGTTCCCGGATGGCTACACCTTC
TRBD2	TRBV5-1	.	TRBJ2-1	CASRPPSGAGRNEQFF	TGCGCCAGCAGGCCCCCTAGCGGGGCCGGGCGGAATGAGCAGTTCTTC
.	TRBV4-1	.	TRBJ1-6	CASSQGPSHSPLHF	TGCGCCAGCAGCCAGGGGCCCTCCCATTCACCCCTCCACTTT
TRBD1	TRBV25-1	many	TRBJ1-1	CASSANRGLGTEAFF	TGTGCCAGCAGTGCAAACAGGGGATTGGGGACTGAAGCTTTCTTT
.	TRBV19	.	TRBJ1-1	CASGQRATEAFF	TGTGCCAGTGGTCAGCGGGCCACTGAAGCTTTCTTT
.	TRBV5-1	few	TRBJ2-2	CASRGIDGLFF	TGCGCCAGCAGGGGGATCGACGGGCTGTTTTTT
.	TRBV18	few	TRBJ2-2	CASSPRDNTGELFF	TGTGCCAGCTCACCACGGGACAACACCGGGGAGCTGTTTTTT